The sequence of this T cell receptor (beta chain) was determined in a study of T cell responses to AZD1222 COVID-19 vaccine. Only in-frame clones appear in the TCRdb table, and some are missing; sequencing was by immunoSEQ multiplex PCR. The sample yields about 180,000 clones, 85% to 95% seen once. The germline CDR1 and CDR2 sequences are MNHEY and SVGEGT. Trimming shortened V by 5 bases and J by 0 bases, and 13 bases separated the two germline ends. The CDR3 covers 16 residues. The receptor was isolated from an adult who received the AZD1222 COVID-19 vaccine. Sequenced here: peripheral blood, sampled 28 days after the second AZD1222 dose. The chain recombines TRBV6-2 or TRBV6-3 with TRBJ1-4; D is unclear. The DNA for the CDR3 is TGTGCCAGCAGTCGACCGGTAACAGCAACTAATGAAAAACTGTTTTTT. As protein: CASSRPVTATNEKLFF.